One sample yielded the 12 T cell receptor beta chains listed below, sequenced in a study of cytomegalovirus exposure and HLA in healthy donors. PCR amplification relied on 60 Vbeta primers (plus 13 Jbeta primers). Libraries were prepared by immunoSEQ multiplex PCR; TCRdb keeps only in-frame clonotypes and omits some of them. The sample carries under 150,000 clones, approximately 81% recorded once. Material for sequencing was PBMCs. The receptors shown here come from a man aged 30 to 39 in good health and CMV-seropositive.

The chain recombines TRBV19 with TRBJ2-3; 9 nucleotides match TRBD2. The CDR3 totals 13 residues. Germline loops: CDR1 LNHDA, CDR2 SQIVND (reference sequence). V trimming: 7 bases; J trimming: 7 bases; junction bases outside the gene matches: 6. The CDR3 reads CASIGTSRNTQYF. As DNA, the CDR3 is TGTGCCAGTATAGGGACTAGCAGAAATACGCAGTATTTT.

V and J are TRBV28 and TRBJ1-1; the D gene is possibly TRBD1 (6 bases). Between the trimmed V and J ends, which lost 5 bases and 4 bases, there was a span of 17 bases. This CDR3 spans 15 amino acids. The germline gives CDR1 MDHEN, CDR2 SYDVKM. This CDR3 is CASSPITGFPTEAFF. The CDR3 DNA follows: TGTGCCAGCAGTCCGATCACAGGGTTTCCCACTGAAGCTTTCTTT.

This clone was counted a few times. This chain connects TRBV5-5 to TRBJ1-2; 8 positions match TRBD1. After removal of 3 bases from V and 8 bases from J, the junction contained 6 bases not matched to a gene. CDR1 is SGHKS and CDR2 is YYEKEE in the germline V gene (reference sequence). The CDR3 contains 13 residues. This CDR3 is CASSSGQGLGYTF. For the CDR3, the DNA is TGTGCCAGCAGCTCCGGACAGGGTCTGGGCTACACCTTC.

This CDR3 is CASSLPGGSYGYTF. Written as DNA, the CDR3 is TGTGCCAGCAGCCTGCCTGGGGGGAGCTATGGCTACACCTTC. The chain has TRBV7-9 and TRBJ1-2; D perhaps matches TRBD1 (5 bases). The CDR3 is made up of 14 amino acids. Trimming pared 5 bases from V and 4 bases from J, leaving 14 bases between. CDR1 SEHNR and CDR2 FQNEAQ come from the germline V gene (reference sequence).

CDR3 in DNA: TGTGCCAGCAGCTTCAACAGGGGAACCTACGAGCAGTACTTC. This encodes CASSFNRGTYEQYF. This sequence joins TRBV13 and TRBJ2-7; 7 bases line up with TRBD1. Germline CDR1 is PRHDT and CDR2 is FYEKMQ (reference sequence). Trimming removed 3 bases from V and 2 bases from J; junction bases left unmatched: 4. The CDR3 covers 14 residues.

This chain links TRBV10-3 with TRBJ2-1; 11 bases line up with TRBD2. With 3 bases clipped from V and 0 bases from J, the junction kept 10 bases outside the gene matches. CDR3 length: 19 amino acids. The V gene's germline CDR1 is ENHRY and CDR2 SYGVKD. CDR3 loop: CAISDGGLAGLSSYNEQFF. The CDR3 nucleotides read TGTGCCATCAGTGATGGAGGACTAGCGGGCCTAAGCTCCTACAATGAGCAGTTCTTC.

In this sample, this clone turned up once. The V gene is TRBV30, the J gene TRBJ2-6; no reliable D call. The germline V gene has CDR1 GTSNPN and CDR2 SVGIG (reference sequence). CDR3 length equals 13 residues. Trimming removed 0 bases at V and 4 bases at J, with 4 bases between. The CDR3 bases are TGTGCCTGGAGTGTCTCCGGGGCCAACGTCCTGACTTTC. Translated, it gives CAWSVSGANVLTF.

The chain links TRBV5-1 to TRBJ2-3; 9 nucleotides match TRBD1. CDR1 is SGHRS, CDR2 YFSETQ, per germline. V shed 2 bases, J shed 0 bases, and the junction held 10 bases outside the gene matches. CDR3 length: 18 amino acids. DNA for the CDR3: TGCGCCAGCAGCTTAAGTCGAGGCGGGACAGGGAGCACAGATACGCAGTATTTT. Protein: CASSLSRGGTGSTDTQYF.

V gene TRBV4-3 combines with J gene TRBJ2-5; D is possibly TRBD1 (5 bases). V lost 0 bases to trimming and J lost 3 bases, with 11 bases between them. This CDR3 has 15 amino acids. Germline CDR1 reads LGHNA; CDR2 reads YSLEER. The CDR3 bases are TGCGCCAGCAGCCAAGAAAGCAGGGTCGAAGAGACCCAGTACTTC. Translation: CASSQESRVEETQYF.

The chain carries TRBV4-1 and TRBJ2-1; D perhaps matches TRBD1 (6 bases). Trimming pared 5 bases from V and 6 bases from J, leaving 14 bases between. Germline assignment: CDR1 MGHRA and CDR2 YSYEKL. The CDR3 runs to 14 residues. CDR3 sequence: CASSKRAQGNEQFF. In nucleotides, the CDR3 is TGCGCCAGCAGCAAACGAGCACAGGGCAATGAGCAGTTCTTC.

A remark on this clone: The junction differs from germline at one of its ends, possibly a read error. The chain recombines TRBV4-1 with TRBJ2-7; 10 bases fit TRBD2. The CDR3 loop spans 14 amino acids. Germline CDR1 is MGHRA and CDR2 is YSYEKL. CDR3 in DNA: TGTGCCAGCAGCCGGACTAGCGGAGCCTACGAGCAGTACTTC. Amino acid sequence: CASSRTSGAYEQYF.

The V and J genes are TRBV6-6 and TRBJ2-2, with no clear D. V was cut by 5 bases and J by 0 bases, with 10 bases left in between. Germline loops: CDR1 MNHNY, CDR2 SVGAGI (reference sequence). The CDR3 has 15 amino acids. The CDR3 loop reads CASSLTLANTGELFF. CDR3 DNA sequence: TGTGCCAGCAGTCTGACACTTGCGAACACCGGGGAGCTGTTTTTT.